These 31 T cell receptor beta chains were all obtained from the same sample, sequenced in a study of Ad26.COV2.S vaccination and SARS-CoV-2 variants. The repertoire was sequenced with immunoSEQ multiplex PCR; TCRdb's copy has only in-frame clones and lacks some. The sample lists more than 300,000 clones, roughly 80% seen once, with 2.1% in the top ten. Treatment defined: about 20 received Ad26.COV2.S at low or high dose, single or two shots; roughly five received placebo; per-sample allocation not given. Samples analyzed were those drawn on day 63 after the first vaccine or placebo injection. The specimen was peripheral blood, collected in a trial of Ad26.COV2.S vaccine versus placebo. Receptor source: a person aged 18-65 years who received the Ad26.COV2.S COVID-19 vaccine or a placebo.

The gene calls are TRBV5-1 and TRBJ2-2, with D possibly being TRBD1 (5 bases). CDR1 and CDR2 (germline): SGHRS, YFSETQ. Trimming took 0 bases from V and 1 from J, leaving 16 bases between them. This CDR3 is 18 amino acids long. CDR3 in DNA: TGCGCCAGCAGCTTGGCCCAGGCAGGGTCCCTGAACACCGGGGAGCTGTTTTTT. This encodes CASSLAQAGSLNTGELFF. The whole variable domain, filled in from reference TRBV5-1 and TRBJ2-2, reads KAGVTQTPRYLIKTRGQQVTLSCSPISGHRSVSWYQQTPGQGLQFLFEYFSETQRNKGNFPGRFSGRQFSNSRSEMNVSTLELGDSALYLCASSLAQAGSLNTGELFFGEGSRLTVL.

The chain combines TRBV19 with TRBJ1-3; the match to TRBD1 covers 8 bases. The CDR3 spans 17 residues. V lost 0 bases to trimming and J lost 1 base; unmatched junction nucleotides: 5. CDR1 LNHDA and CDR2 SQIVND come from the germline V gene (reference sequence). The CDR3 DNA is TGTGCCAGTAGTATAGATAAGCAGGGGGCATCTGGAAACACCATATATTTT. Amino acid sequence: CASSIDKQGASGNTIYF.

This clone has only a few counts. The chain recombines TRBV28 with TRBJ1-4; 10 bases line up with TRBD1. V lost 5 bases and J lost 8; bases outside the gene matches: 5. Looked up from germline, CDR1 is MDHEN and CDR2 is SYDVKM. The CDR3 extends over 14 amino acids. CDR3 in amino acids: CASSTGTGVEKLFF. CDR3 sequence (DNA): TGTGCCAGCAGTACCGGGACAGGGGTGGAAAAACTGTTTTTT.

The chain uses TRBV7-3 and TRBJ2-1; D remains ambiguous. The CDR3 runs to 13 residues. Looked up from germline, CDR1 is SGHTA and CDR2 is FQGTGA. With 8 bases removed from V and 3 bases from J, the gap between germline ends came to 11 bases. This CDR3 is CASSSSGYNEQFF. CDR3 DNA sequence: TGTGCCAGCTCATCCAGTGGCTACAATGAGCAGTTCTTC.

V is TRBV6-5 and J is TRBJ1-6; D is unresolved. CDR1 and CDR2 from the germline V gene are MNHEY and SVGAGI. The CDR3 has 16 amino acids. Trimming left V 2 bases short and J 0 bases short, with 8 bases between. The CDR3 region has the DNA TGTGCCAGCAGTTACACGGGCGCCTCCTATAATTCACCCCTCCACTTT. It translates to CASSYTGASYNSPLHF.

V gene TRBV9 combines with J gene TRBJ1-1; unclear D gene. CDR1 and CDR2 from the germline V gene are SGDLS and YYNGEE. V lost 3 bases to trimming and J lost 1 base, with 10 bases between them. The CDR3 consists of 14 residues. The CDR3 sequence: CASSGGGANTEAFF. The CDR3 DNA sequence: TGTGCCAGCAGCGGCGGCGGAGCGAACACTGAAGCTTTCTTT.

This chain's CDR3 is CASSSSAENTGELFF. CDR3 nucleotides: TGTGCCAGCAGCTCTAGTGCAGAGAACACCGGGGAGCTGTTTTTT. The chain uses TRBV11-3 and TRBJ2-2, with D uncertain. CDR3 length: 15 amino acids. Trimming cost V 4 bases and J 1 base, with 10 bases left between them. Looked up from germline, CDR1 is SGHNT and CDR2 is YENEEA.

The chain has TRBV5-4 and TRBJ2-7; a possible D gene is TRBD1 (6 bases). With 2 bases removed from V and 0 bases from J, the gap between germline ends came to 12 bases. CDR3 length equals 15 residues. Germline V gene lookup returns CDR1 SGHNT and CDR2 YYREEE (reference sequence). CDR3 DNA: TGTGCCAGCAGCTTAGAGCCAGGGGACTCCTACGAGCAGTACTTC. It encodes CASSLEPGDSYEQYF.

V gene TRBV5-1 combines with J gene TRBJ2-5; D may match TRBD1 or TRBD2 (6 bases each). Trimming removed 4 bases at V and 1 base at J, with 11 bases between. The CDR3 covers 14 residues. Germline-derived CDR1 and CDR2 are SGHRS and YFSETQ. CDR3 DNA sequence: TGCGCCAGCAGCCTTTGGGGGGCCCAAGAGACCCAGTACTTC. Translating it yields CASSLWGAQETQYF.

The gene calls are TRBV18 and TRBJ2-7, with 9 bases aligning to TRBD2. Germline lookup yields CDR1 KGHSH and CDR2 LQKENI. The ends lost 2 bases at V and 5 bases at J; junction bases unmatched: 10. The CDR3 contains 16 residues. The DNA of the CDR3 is TGTGCCAGCTCACCAAGTATGGGTAGCGGGGGTGACGAGCAGTACTTC. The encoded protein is CASSPSMGSGGDEQYF.

The CDR3 protein is CASSERQGRQPQHF. CDR3 nucleotides: TGTGCCAGCAGTGAAAGACAGGGAAGACAGCCCCAGCATTTT. The rearrangement uses TRBV2 and TRBJ1-5; 7 nucleotides line up with TRBD1. The junction had 5 bases not matched to a gene; V was cut back by 2 bases and J by 7 bases. Germline V gene data show CDR1 as SNHLY and CDR2 as FYNNEI. The CDR3 is 14 amino acids.

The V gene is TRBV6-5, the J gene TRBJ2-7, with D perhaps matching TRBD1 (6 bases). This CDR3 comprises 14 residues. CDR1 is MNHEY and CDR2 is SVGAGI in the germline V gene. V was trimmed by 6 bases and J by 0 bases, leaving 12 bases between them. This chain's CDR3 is CASRRQVDSYEQYF. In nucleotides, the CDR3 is TGTGCCAGCAGGCGACAGGTAGACTCCTACGAGCAGTACTTC.

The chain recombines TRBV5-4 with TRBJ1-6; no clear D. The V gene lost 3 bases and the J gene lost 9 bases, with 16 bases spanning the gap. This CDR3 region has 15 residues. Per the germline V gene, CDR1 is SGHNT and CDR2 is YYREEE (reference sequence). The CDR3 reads CASSSGQGNGSPLHF. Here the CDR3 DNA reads TGTGCCAGCAGCTCGGGCCAAGGAAACGGTTCACCCCTCCACTTT.

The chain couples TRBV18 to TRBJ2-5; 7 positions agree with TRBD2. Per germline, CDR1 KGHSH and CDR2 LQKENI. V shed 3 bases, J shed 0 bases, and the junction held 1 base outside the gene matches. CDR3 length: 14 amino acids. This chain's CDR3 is CASSPLADQETQYF. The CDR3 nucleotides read TGTGCCAGCTCACCCCTAGCGGACCAAGAGACCCAGTACTTC. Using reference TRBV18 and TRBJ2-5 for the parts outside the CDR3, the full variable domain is NAGVMQNPRHLVRRRGQEARLRCSPMKGHSHVYWYRQLPEEGLKFMVYLQKENIIDESGMPKERFSAEFPKEGPSILRIQQVVRGDSAAYFCASSPLADQETQYFGPGTRLLVL.

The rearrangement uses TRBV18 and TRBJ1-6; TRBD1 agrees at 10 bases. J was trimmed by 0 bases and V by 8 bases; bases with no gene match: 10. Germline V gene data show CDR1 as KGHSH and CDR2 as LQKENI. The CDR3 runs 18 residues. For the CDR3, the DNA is TGTGCCAGCACTACGACAGGGGGCCACAGCTCCTATAATTCACCCCTCCACTTT. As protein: CASTTTGGHSSYNSPLHF.

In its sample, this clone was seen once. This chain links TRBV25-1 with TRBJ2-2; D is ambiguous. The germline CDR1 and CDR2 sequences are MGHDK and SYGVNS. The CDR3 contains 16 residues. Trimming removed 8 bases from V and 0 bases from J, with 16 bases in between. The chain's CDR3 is CASHQNVPANTGELFF. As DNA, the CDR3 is TGTGCCAGCCATCAAAACGTGCCCGCGAACACCGGGGAGCTGTTTTTT.

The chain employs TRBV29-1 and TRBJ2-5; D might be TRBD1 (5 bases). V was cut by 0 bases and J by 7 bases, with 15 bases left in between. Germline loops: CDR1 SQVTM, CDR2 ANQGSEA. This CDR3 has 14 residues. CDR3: CSVEDPWGAATQYF. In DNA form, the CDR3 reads TGCAGCGTTGAAGATCCCTGGGGCGCCGCGACCCAGTACTTC.

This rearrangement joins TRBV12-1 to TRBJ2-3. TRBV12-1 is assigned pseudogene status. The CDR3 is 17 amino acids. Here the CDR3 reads CASSRTRPRPSTDTQYF. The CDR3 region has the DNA TGTGCCAGCAGCCGGACCCGACCACGCCCTAGCACAGATACGCAGTATTTT.

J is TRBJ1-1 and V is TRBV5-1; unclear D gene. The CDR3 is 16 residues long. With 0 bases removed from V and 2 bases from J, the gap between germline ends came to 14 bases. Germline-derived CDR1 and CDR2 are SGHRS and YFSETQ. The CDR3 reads CASSLGSGFVNTEAFF. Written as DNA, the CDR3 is TGCGCCAGCAGCTTGGGGTCCGGGTTTGTTAACACTGAAGCTTTCTTT. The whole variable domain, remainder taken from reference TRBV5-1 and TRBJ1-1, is KAGVTQTPRYLIKTRGQQVTLSCSPISGHRSVSWYQQTPGQGLQFLFEYFSETQRNKGNFPGRFSGRQFSNSRSEMNVSTLELGDSALYLCASSLGSGFVNTEAFFGQGTRLTVV.

CDR3 coding DNA: TGTGCCAGCAGTTACCAGACCGGGACAGGGGTAATATCAGCCAAAAACATTCAGTACTTC. Its translation is CASSYQTGTGVISAKNIQYF. This chain joins TRBV6-2 or TRBV6-3 and TRBJ2-4; TRBD1 agrees at 10 bases. V lost 2 bases to trimming and J lost 0 bases; unmatched junction nucleotides: 13. The V gene's germline CDR1 is MNHEY and CDR2 SVGEGT. The CDR3 runs 20 residues.

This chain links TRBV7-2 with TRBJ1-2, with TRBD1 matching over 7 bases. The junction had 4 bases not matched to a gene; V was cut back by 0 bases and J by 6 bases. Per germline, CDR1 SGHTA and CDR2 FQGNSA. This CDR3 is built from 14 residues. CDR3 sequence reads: CASSLAPGGDGYTF. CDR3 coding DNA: TGTGCCAGCAGCTTAGCCCCAGGGGGTGATGGCTACACCTTC.

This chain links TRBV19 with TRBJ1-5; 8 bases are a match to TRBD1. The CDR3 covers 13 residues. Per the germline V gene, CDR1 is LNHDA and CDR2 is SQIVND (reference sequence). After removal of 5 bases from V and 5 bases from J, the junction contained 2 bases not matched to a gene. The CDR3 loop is CASSATGDQPQHF. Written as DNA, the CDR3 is TGTGCCAGTAGTGCGACAGGGGATCAGCCCCAGCATTTT.

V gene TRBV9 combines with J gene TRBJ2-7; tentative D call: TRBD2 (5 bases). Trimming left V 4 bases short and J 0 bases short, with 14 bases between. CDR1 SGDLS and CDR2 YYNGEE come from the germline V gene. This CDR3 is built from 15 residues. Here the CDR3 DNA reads TGTGCCAGCAGCCGAGGAGGTCTTTACTCCTACGAGCAGTACTTC. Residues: CASSRGGLYSYEQYF.

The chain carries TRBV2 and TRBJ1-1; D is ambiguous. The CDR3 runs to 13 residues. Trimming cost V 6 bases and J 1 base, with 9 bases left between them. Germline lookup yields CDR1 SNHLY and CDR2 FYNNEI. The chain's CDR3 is CASRLRPNTEAFF. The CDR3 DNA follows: TGTGCCAGCAGACTCCGCCCGAACACTGAAGCTTTCTTT. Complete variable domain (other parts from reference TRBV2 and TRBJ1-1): EPEVTQTPSHQVTQMGQEVILRCVPISNHLYFYWYRQILGQKVEFLVSFYNNEISEKSEIFDDQFSVERPDGSNFTLKIRSTKLEDSAMYFCASRLRPNTEAFFGQGTRLTVV.

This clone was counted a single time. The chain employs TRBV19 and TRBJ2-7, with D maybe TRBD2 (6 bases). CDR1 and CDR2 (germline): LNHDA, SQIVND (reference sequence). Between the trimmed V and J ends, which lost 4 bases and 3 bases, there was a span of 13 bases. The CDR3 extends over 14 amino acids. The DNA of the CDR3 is TGTGCCAGTAGTACCCAGGCGCGGGACTACGAGCAGTACTTC. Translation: CASSTQARDYEQYF.

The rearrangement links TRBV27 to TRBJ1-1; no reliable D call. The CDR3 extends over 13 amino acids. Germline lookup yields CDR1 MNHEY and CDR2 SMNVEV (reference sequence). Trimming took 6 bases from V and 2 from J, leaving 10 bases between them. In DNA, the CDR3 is TGTGCCAGCAGCCTAGTATTCAACACTGAAGCTTTCTTT. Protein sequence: CASSLVFNTEAFF.

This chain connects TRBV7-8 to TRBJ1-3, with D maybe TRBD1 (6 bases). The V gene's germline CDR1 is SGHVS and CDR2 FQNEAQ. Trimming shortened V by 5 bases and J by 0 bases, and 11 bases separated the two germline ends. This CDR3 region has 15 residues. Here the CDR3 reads CASSSTGRSGNTIYF. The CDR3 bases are TGTGCCAGCAGCAGCACAGGGCGCTCTGGAAACACCATATATTTT.

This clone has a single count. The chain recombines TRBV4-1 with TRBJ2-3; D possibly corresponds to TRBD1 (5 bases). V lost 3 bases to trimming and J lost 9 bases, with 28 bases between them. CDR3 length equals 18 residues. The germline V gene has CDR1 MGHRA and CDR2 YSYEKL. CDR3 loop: CASSQWGVSNTDPATQYF. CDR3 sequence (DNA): TGCGCCAGCAGCCAGTGGGGCGTATCCAATACAGATCCTGCCACGCAGTATTTT.

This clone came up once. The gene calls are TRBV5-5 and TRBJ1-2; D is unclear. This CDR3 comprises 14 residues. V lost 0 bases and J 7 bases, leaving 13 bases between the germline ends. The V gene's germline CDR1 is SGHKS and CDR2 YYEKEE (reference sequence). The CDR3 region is CASSLVATPTGYTF. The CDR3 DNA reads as TGTGCCAGCAGCTTGGTTGCCACGCCAACTGGCTACACCTTC. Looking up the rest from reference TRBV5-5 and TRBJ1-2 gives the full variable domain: DAGVTQSPTHLIKTRGQQVTLRCSPISGHKSVSWYQQVLGQGPQFIFQYYEKEERGRGNFPDRFSARQFPNYSSELNVNALLLGDSALYLCASSLVATPTGYTFGSGTRLTVV.

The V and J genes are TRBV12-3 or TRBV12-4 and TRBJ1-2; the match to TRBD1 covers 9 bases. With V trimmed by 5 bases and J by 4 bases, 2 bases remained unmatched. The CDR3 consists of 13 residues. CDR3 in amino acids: CASSTGGGYGYTF. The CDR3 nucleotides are TGTGCCAGCAGTACAGGGGGCGGCTATGGCTACACCTTC.

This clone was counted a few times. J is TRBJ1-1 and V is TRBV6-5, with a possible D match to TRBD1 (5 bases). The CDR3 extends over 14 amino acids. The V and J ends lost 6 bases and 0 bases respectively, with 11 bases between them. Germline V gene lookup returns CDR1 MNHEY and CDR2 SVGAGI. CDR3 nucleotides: TGTGCCAGCAGGATCAGGGATATGAACACTGAAGCTTTCTTT. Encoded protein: CASRIRDMNTEAFF.